Below, one T cell receptor (beta chain) is given with its context. Antigen specificity is unknown. From germline, CDR1 is MNHEY and CDR2 SMNVEV (reference sequence). Between the trimmed V and J ends, which lost 4 bases and 6 bases, there was a span of 13 bases. CDR3 length: 13 residues. The source of the sample is a study of cytomegalovirus exposure and HLA in healthy donors. Study results and caveats: TCR beta sequences numbering some 17,000 were associated with HLA alleles at 0.05 false discovery rate in a later analysis.

PCR amplification relied on 60 Vbeta primers (plus 13 Jbeta primers). Using immunoSEQ multiplex PCR, the repertoire was profiled, and TCRdb retains in-frame clones only, with some absent. The profile shows more than 50,000 clones, about 70% of them singletons. Sequenced material: PBMCs. The clonotype comes from a woman aged 55 to 70 in good health and CMV-seropositive. The chain employs TRBV27 and TRBJ2-7, with D perhaps TRBD2 (5 bases). CDR3 coding DNA: TGTGCCAGCAGTTACAGATCTGGAGGCGAGCAGTACTTC. It translates to CASSYRSGGEQYF.